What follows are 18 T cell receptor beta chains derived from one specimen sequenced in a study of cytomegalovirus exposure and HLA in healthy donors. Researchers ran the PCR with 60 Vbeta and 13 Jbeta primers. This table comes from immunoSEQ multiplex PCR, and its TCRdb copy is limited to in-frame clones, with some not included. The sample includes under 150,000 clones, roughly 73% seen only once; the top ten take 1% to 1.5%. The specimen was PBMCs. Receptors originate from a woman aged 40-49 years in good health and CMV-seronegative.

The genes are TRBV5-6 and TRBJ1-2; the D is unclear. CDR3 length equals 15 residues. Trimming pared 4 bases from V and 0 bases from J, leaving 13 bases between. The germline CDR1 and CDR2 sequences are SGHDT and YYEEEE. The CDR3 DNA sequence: TGTGCCAGCAGCCGTTCACTTTCTGCTAACTATGGCTACACCTTC. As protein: CASSRSLSANYGYTF. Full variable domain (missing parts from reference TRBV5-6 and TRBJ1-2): DAGVTQSPTHLIKTRGQQVTLRCSPKSGHDTVSWYQQALGQGPQFIFQYYEEEERQRGNFPDRFSGHQFPNYSSELNVNALLLGDSALYLCASSRSLSANYGYTFGSGTRLTVV.

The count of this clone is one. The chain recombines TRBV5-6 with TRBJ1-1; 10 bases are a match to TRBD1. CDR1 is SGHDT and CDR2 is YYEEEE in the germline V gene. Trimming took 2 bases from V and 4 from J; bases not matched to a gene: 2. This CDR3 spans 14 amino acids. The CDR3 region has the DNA TGTGCCAGCAGCTTTGGACAGGGGGGCACTGAAGCTTTCTTT. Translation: CASSFGQGGTEAFF.

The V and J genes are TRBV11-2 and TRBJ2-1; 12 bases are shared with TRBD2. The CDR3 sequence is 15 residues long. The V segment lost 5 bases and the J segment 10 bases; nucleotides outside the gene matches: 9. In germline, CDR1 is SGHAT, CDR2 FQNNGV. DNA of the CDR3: TGTGCCAGCAGCCCTACCAGGACTAGCGGGGAAGAGCAGTTCTTC. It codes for CASSPTRTSGEEQFF.

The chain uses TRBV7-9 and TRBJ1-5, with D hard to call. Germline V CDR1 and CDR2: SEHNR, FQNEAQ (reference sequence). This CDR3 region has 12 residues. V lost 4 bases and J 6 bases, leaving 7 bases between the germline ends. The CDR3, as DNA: TGTGCCAGCAGCTCCGTCAGTCAGCCCCAGCATTTT. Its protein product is CASSSVSQPQHF. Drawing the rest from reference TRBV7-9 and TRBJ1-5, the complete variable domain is DTGVSQNPRHKITKRGQNVTFRCDPISEHNRLYWYRQTLGQGPEFLTYFQNEAQLEKSRLLSDRFSAERPKGSFSTLEIQRTEQGDSAMYLCASSSVSQPQHFGDGTRLSIL.

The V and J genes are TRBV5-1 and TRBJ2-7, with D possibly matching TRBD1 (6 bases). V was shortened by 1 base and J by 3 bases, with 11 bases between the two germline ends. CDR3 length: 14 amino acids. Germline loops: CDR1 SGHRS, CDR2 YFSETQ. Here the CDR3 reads CASSLQGPHYEQYF. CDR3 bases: TGCGCCAGCAGCTTGCAGGGGCCGCACTACGAGCAGTACTTC.

CDR3 amino acids: CASSQGSLAEGGTDTQYF. In DNA, the CDR3 is TGCGCCAGCAGCCAAGGGTCGCTAGCGGAGGGGGGCACAGATACGCAGTATTTT. The rearrangement links TRBV4-3 to TRBJ2-3, with a possible D match to TRBD2 (7 bases). Germline V lookup: CDR1 LGHNA, CDR2 YSLEER. Trimming took 1 base from V and 1 from J, leaving 18 bases between them. The CDR3 totals 18 residues.

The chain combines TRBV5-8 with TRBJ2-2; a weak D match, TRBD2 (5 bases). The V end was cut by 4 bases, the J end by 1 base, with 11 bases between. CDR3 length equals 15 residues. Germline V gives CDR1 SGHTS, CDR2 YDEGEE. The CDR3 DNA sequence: TGTGCCAGCAGCCCCCTAGCACGGAACACCGGGGAGCTGTTTTTT. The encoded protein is CASSPLARNTGELFF.

The CDR3 coding sequence is TGTGCCAGCCTCCGAGGGAATGAGCAGTTCTTC. This translates into CASLRGNEQFF. The gene calls are TRBV6-6 and TRBJ2-1, with D tentatively TRBD2 (5 bases). CDR3 length: 11 amino acids. Between the trimmed V and J ends, which lost 8 bases and 7 bases, there was a span of 9 bases. Germline V CDR1 and CDR2: MNHNY, SVGAGI (reference sequence).

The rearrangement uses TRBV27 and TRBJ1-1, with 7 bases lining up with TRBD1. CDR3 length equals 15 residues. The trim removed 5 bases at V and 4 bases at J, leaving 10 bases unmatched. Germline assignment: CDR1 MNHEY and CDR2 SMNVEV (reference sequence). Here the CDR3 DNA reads TGTGCCAGCAGTCAGGGACAGCCCGGAGGCACTGAAGCTTTCTTT. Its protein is CASSQGQPGGTEAFF.

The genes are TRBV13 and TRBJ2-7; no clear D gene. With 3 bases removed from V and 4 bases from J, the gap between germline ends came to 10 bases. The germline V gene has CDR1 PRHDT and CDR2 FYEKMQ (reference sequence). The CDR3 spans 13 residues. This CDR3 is CASSLGPAYEQYF. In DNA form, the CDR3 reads TGTGCCAGCAGCTTGGGCCCCGCTTACGAGCAGTACTTC.

As DNA, the CDR3 is TGTGCCAGCAGCCTGGTAGACGGGGGGGTTAACAATGAGCAGTTCTTC. Encoded protein: CASSLVDGGVNNEQFF. The rearrangement links TRBV14 to TRBJ2-1; 8 bases map to TRBD2. Germline lookup yields CDR1 SGHDN and CDR2 FVKESK. CDR3 length: 16 amino acids. Trimming at V came to 4 bases and at J to 5 bases, leaving 10 bases not matched to a gene.

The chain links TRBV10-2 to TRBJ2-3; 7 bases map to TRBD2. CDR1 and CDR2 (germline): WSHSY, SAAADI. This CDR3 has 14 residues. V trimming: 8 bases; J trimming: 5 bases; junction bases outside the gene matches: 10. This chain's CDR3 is CASLSGVHGDTQYF. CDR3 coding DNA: TGCGCCAGCCTAAGCGGGGTCCACGGAGATACGCAGTATTTT.

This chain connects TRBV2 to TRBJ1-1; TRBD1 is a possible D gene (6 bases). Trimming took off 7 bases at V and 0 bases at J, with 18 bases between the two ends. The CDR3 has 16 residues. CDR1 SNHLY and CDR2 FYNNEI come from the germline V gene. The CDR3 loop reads CASTPDSALMNTEAFF. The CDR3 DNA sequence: TGTGCCAGCACTCCGGACAGTGCACTTATGAACACTGAAGCTTTCTTT.

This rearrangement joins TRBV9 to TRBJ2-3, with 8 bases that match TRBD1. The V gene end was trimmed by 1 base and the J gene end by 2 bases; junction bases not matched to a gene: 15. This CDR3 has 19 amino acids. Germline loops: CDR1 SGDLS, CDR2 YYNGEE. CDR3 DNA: TGTGCCAGCAGCGTACCCGACAGGGGAATCCGTAGCACCACAGATACGCAGTATTTT. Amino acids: CASSVPDRGIRSTTDTQYF.

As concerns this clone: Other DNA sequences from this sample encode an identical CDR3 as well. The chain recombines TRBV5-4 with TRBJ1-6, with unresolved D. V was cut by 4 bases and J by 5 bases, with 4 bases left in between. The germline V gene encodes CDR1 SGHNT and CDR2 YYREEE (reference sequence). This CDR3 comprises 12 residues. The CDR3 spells CASSLDNSPLHF. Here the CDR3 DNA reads TGTGCCAGCAGCCTCGATAATTCACCCCTCCACTTT.

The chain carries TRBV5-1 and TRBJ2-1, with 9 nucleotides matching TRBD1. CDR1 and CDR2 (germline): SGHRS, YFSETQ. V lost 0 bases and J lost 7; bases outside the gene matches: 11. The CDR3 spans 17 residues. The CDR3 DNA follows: TGCGCCAGCAGCTTGGTCAGGGACAGGGTAGTTGGGAATGAGCAGTTCTTC. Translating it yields CASSLVRDRVVGNEQFF.

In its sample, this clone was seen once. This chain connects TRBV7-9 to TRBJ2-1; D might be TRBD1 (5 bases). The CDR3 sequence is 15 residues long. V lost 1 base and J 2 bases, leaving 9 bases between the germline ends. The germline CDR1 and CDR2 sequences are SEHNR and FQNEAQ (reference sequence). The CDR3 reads CASSLVGQTYNEQFF. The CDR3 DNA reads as TGTGCCAGCAGCTTAGTGGGGCAGACCTACAATGAGCAGTTCTTC.

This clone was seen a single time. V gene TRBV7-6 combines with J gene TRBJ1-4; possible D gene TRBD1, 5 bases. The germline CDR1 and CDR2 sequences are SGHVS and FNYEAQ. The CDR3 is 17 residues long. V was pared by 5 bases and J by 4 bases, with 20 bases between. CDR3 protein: CASSPTGTEPFNEKLFF. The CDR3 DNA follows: TGTGCCAGCAGCCCCACAGGAACCGAACCCTTTAATGAAAAACTGTTTTTT.